These 17 T cell receptor beta chains originate from one sample sequenced in a study of metastatic and nonmetastatic thyroid tumors. Thyroid surgery was performed in patients who had received no treatment beforehand. TCRdb re-clonotyped the PCR reads via MiXCR. The sample has about 28,000 clones; over 20% are singletons. Sequenced sample: blood. These receptor sequences come from a female donor with papillary thyroid cancer or a benign thyroid nodule (not recorded which). Some clones in this sample may be carry-over from other donors' samples.

The table lists this clone with many counts. The chain recombines TRBV7-9 with TRBJ2-1, with unresolved D. This CDR3 spans 14 amino acids. Trimming pared 2 bases from V and 8 bases from J, leaving 13 bases between. The germline CDR1 and CDR2 sequences are SEHNR and FQNEAQ (reference sequence). The CDR3: CASSLSGTVDEQFF. In DNA form, the CDR3 reads TGTGCCAGCAGCTTATCAGGAACGGTCGATGAGCAGTTCTTC.

The rearrangement joins TRBV28 to TRBJ2-7; no definite D call. There are 16 residues in the CDR3. V was clipped by 3 bases and J by 2 bases, with 17 bases between them. Germline loops: CDR1 MDHEN, CDR2 SYDVKM. The chain's CDR3 is CASSFLLDGLTYEQYF. The DNA of the CDR3 is TGTGCCAGCAGTTTCTTACTGGATGGGTTAACCTACGAGCAGTACTTC.

Comment on this clone: A much larger clone sits a single nucleotide away, making a read error possible. J is TRBJ2-3 and V is TRBV30, with TRBD2 matching over 7 bases. CDR3 size: 15 residues. CDR1 is GTSNPN, CDR2 SVGIG, per germline (reference sequence). CDR3 bases: TGTGCCTGGACTCGTGGGAGCGGGACGAGAGATATGCAGTATTTT. Translation: CAWTRGSGTRDMQYF.

This clone qualifies as medium-sized (0.01 to 0.1%). The chain employs TRBV3-1 and TRBJ1-2, with D unclear. With 0 bases removed from V and 11 bases from J, the gap between germline ends came to 1 base. This CDR3 has 9 residues. Germline values: CDR1 LGHDT, CDR2 YNNKEL (reference sequence). The CDR3 loop reads CASSQDYTF. DNA of the CDR3: TGTGCCAGCAGCCAAGATTACACCTTC. The full variable domain, completed using reference TRBV3-1 and TRBJ1-2, is DTAVSQTPKYLVTQMGNDKSIKCEQNLGHDTMYWYKQDSKKFLKIMFSYNNKELIINETVPNRFSPKSPDKAHLNLHINSLELGDSAVYFCASSQDYTFGSGTRLTVV.

This clone appeared many times. The chain is built from TRBV28 and TRBJ1-2; possible D gene TRBD1, 6 bases. V dropped 2 bases and J dropped 8 bases, with 15 bases sitting between them. CDR1 and CDR2 (germline): MDHEN, SYDVKM. The CDR3 loop spans 14 amino acids. The CDR3 protein is CASSLTKQGEGYTF. In nucleotides, the CDR3 is TGTGCCAGCAGTTTAACGAAACAGGGAGAAGGCTACACCTTC.

In regard to this clone: A much larger clone sits a single nucleotide away, making a read error possible. This sample also contains other DNA sequences that code for the same CDR3. Here the CDR3 DNA reads TGTGCCAGTTCGTGGGGGGACACCGGGGAACTGTTTTTT. This translates into CASSWGDTGELFF. The J gene is TRBJ2-2, the V gene TRBV9; D might be TRBD1 or TRBD2, each matching 6 bases. In germline, CDR1 is SGDLS, CDR2 YYNGEE. This CDR3 spans 13 amino acids.

This clone is judged medium-sized. The chain couples TRBV12-3 or TRBV12-4 to TRBJ1-2; TRBD1 matches at 9 bases. The CDR3 runs to 12 residues. Trimming cost V 10 bases and J 6 bases; bases outside gene matches: 6. In DNA form, the CDR3 reads TGTGCCATAAACAGGGGGCTCGATGGCTACACCTTC. It yields the protein CAINRGLDGYTF.

This clone was detected many times. This chain links TRBV3-1 with TRBJ2-7; a possible D gene is TRBD2 (6 bases). Germline V gene lookup returns CDR1 LGHDT and CDR2 YNNKEL (reference sequence). The CDR3 covers 15 residues. V lost 0 bases to trimming and J lost 6 bases, with 15 bases between them. The CDR3 region is CASSQDLNGSGEQYF. The CDR3 DNA reads TGTGCCAGCAGCCAAGATCTTAACGGGAGTGGCGAGCAGTACTTC.

The gene calls are TRBV5-4 and TRBJ2-1; weak D call: TRBD1 (6 bases). The germline CDR1 and CDR2 sequences are SGHNT and YYREEE (reference sequence). This CDR3 comprises 13 residues. V shed 0 bases and J shed 9 bases, with 10 bases lying between them. The CDR3, as DNA: TGTGCCAGCAGCTTGGACAGGGTGAGTGAGCAGTTCTTC. The encoded protein is CASSLDRVSEQFF.

There are many counts of this clone. This chain links TRBV5-6 with TRBJ2-7, with D possibly being TRBD1 (6 bases). CDR3 length: 16 amino acids. With 1 base removed from V and 3 bases from J, the gap between germline ends came to 17 bases. Looked up from germline, CDR1 is SGHDT and CDR2 is YYEEEE. The chain's CDR3 is CASSLRRLRGHYEQYF. The CDR3 DNA reads as TGTGCCAGCAGCTTGCGCCGACTCAGGGGACACTACGAGCAGTACTTC.

This clone was counted ten times or more. The CDR3 protein is CASSYLALTYNEQFF. In nucleotides, the CDR3 is TGTGCCAGCAGTTACTTGGCCCTCACCTACAATGAGCAGTTCTTC. This chain connects TRBV6-6 to TRBJ2-1, with D unresolved. CDR1 MNHNY and CDR2 SVGAGI come from the germline V gene (reference sequence). The CDR3 is 15 amino acids. The V end lost 1 base, the J end lost 2 bases, and 9 bases lay between the germline ends.

Sample share makes this clone medium-sized. V gene TRBV6-2 or TRBV6-3 combines with J gene TRBJ1-1, with 9 bases aligning to TRBD1. The germline V gene encodes CDR1 MNHEY and CDR2 SVGEGT. This CDR3 is 15 amino acids long. V lost 7 bases and J lost 2; bases outside the gene matches: 8. The CDR3 reads CASTPGTGLNTEAFF. The CDR3, as DNA: TGTGCCAGCACTCCGGGGACAGGGCTCAACACTGAAGCTTTCTTT.

This clone was observed a few times. The V call is TRBV6-2 or TRBV6-3, the J call TRBJ2-6; weak D call: TRBD2 (6 bases). V was cut by 11 bases and J by 2 bases, with 10 bases left in between. Per the germline V gene, CDR1 is MNHEY and CDR2 is SVGEGT. CDR3 size: 13 residues. The CDR3 sequence: CACSGAGANVLTF. The CDR3 bases are TGTGCCTGTTCGGGGGCTGGGGCCAACGTCCTGACTTTC.

As concerns this clone: Relative to the germline gene, one junction end is altered; a read error may explain this. The genes are TRBV11-3 and TRBJ1-1, with 8 bases that match TRBD1. CDR1 is SGHNT, CDR2 YENEEA, per germline. CDR3 length: 14 residues. The CDR3 protein is CASSTRTGNNEAFF. As DNA, the CDR3 is TGTGCCAGCAGCACGCGGACAGGGAACAATGAAGCTTTCTTT. Supplemented by reference TRBV11-3 and TRBJ1-1, the full variable domain reads EAGVVQSPRYKIIEKKQPVAFWCNPISGHNTLYWYLQNLGQGPELLIRYENEEAVDDSQLPKDRFSAERLKGVDSTLKIQPAELGDSAVYLCASSTRTGNNEAFFGQGTRLTVV.

This clone was seen many times. The chain joins TRBV29-1 to TRBJ1-1; 7 bases are a match to TRBD1. Germline lookup yields CDR1 SQVTM and CDR2 ANQGSEA. This CDR3 has 15 amino acids. V lost 3 bases and J lost 4; bases outside the gene matches: 11. The CDR3: CSVDPTRAGGTEAFF. The DNA of the CDR3 is TGCAGCGTTGACCCGACCCGAGCAGGGGGCACTGAAGCTTTCTTT.

This clone was seen a few times. Being one base from a much bigger clone, this may be a read error. V usage is TRBV27 and J usage is TRBJ2-1; a possible D gene is TRBD2 (7 bases). CDR1 and CDR2 (germline): MNHEY, SMNVEV (reference sequence). The CDR3 covers 15 residues. The CDR3 is CASGGAGVLRDEQLF. CDR3 bases: TGTGCCAGCGGGGGGGCGGGAGTGCTAAGGGATGAGCAGCTCTTC.

This clone qualifies as medium-sized. The V gene is TRBV6-1, the J gene TRBJ2-2, with D unresolved. Trimming shortened V by 8 bases and J by 6 bases, and 13 bases separated the two germline ends. This CDR3 contains 13 residues. CDR1 and CDR2 from the germline V gene are MNHNS and SASEGT. In DNA form, the CDR3 reads TGTGCCAGCTCCCCTGGGCAGGCCGGGGAGCTGTTTTTT. Its protein product is CASSPGQAGELFF.